The 9 T cell receptor beta chains in this list originate from one sample, sequenced in a study of CD8 T cells in Susac syndrome. Roughly 0.45 to 1 ug RNA was reverse transcribed with random hexamers. MiXCR, applied by TCRdb to the immunoSEQ multiplex PCR reads, yields one record per CDR3 protein. The sample comprises some 130,000 distinct CDR3 sequences, roughly 94% of which are singletons, and 0.095% to 0.15% rests with the top ten. Material: CD4+ T cells from PBMCs. Receptor source: a human donor with multiple sclerosis.

The V gene is TRBV30, the J gene TRBJ1-5; no firm D call. V was shortened by 5 bases and J by 0 bases, with 14 bases between the two germline ends. This CDR3 spans 15 amino acids. CDR1 GTSNPN and CDR2 SVGIG come from the germline V gene (reference sequence). CDR3 DNA: TGTGCCTGGGGGAGCGGGGATTATAGCAATCAGCCCCAGCATTTT. Its translation: CAWGSGDYSNQPQHF.

The CDR3 DNA reads TGTGCCAGCAGCCCCGGGACAGGGTACGGGGAGCTGTTTTTT. Translation: CASSPGTGYGELFF. The chain has TRBV7-2 and TRBJ2-2; TRBD1 matches at 9 bases. Germline CDR1 reads SGHTA; CDR2 reads FQGNSA. The V segment lost 5 bases and the J segment 7 bases; nucleotides outside the gene matches: 5. The CDR3 has 14 residues.

The chain is built from TRBV5-1 and TRBJ2-7; D is tentatively TRBD1 or TRBD2 (7 bases each). CDR1 is SGHRS and CDR2 is YFSETQ in the germline V gene. V was trimmed by 4 bases and J by 6 bases, leaving 17 bases between them. This CDR3 region has 14 residues. DNA of the CDR3: TGCGCCAGCAGCGACGTACCCAGGGGGGGCGAGCAGTACTTC. It is translated as CASSDVPRGGEQYF.

The CDR3 DNA is TGTGCCAGCAGTTCCCGGGACAGAACCTACGAGCAGTACTTC. Translation gives CASSSRDRTYEQYF. The chain couples TRBV6-2 or TRBV6-3 to TRBJ2-7, with TRBD1 matching 7 bases. The germline V gene encodes CDR1 MNHEY and CDR2 SVGEGT. The ends lost 4 bases at V and 2 bases at J; junction bases unmatched: 5. CDR3 length: 14 amino acids.

V gene TRBV30 combines with J gene TRBJ2-2, with D possibly being TRBD1 (6 bases). V shed 3 bases and J shed 6 bases, with 17 bases lying between them. The CDR3 runs to 15 residues. CDR1 GTSNPN and CDR2 SVGIG come from the germline V gene (reference sequence). CDR3 coding DNA: TGTGCCTGGAGAGCGTGGGGTCAGGGGTCCGGGGAGCTGTTTTTT. Residues: CAWRAWGQGSGELFF. Supplemented by reference TRBV30 and TRBJ2-2, the full variable domain reads SQTIHQWPATLVQPVGSPLSLECTVEGTSNPNLYWYRQAAGRGLQLLFYSVGIGQISSEVPQNLSASRPQDRQFILSSKKLLLSDSGFYLCAWRAWGQGSGELFFGEGSRLTVL.

The CDR3 loop reads CASSFWGANQPQHF. The CDR3 DNA is TGTGCCAGCAGTTTTTGGGGGGCCAATCAGCCCCAGCATTTT. The chain has TRBV12-3 or TRBV12-4 and TRBJ1-5, with D possibly TRBD1 on 6 matching bases. CDR3 size: 14 residues. V gave up 3 bases and J gave up 3 bases, with 9 bases separating them.

The V call is TRBV5-1, the J call TRBJ1-4; D is unresolved. CDR3 length: 14 residues. The germline V and J ends were trimmed by 4 bases and 0 bases, with 7 bases remaining between them. Germline V gives CDR1 SGHRS, CDR2 YFSETQ. For the CDR3, the DNA is TGCGCCAGCAGCCTGCTTGCAACTAATGAAAAACTGTTTTTT. It encodes CASSLLATNEKLFF.

This clonotype appeared a few times. The rearrangement joins TRBV20-1 to TRBJ2-7; TRBD1 or TRBD2 may be the D gene (5 bases each). Trimming pared 3 bases from V and 6 bases from J, leaving 15 bases between. The CDR3 runs 13 residues. The germline gives CDR1 DFQATT, CDR2 SNEGSKA (reference sequence). CDR3: CSASGTGVGEQYF. The CDR3 DNA reads TGCAGTGCTAGCGGGACCGGAGTGGGCGAGCAGTACTTC.

The table lists this clonotype with a count of one. J is TRBJ1-1 and V is TRBV29-1; a weak D match, TRBD1 (5 bases). This CDR3 contains 14 residues. Germline CDR1 and CDR2: SQVTM and ANQGSEA. The ends were cut back, 6 bases at V and 5 bases at J, with 19 bases in the middle. The CDR3 here is CSVTGRDPRTEAFF. CDR3 in DNA: TGCAGCGTCACTGGACGGGACCCTCGGACTGAAGCTTTCTTT.